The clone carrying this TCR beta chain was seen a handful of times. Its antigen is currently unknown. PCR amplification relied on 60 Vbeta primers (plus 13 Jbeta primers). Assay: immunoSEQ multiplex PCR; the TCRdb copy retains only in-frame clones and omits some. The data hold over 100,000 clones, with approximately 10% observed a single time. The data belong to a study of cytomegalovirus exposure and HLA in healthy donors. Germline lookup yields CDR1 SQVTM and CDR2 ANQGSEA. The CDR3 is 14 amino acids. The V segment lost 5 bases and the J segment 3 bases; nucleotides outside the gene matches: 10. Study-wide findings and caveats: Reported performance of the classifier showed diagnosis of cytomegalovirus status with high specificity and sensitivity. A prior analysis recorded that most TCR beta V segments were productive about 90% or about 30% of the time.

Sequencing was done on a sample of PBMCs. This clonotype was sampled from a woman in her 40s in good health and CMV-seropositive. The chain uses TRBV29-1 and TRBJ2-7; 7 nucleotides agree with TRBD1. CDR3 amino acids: CSVLTTDRSYEQYF. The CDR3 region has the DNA TGCAGCGTTCTCACAACGGACAGGAGCTACGAGCAGTACTTC.